The next 15 T cell receptor beta chains were all read from a single sample in a study of technical replicates of blood from a few donors. The method was immunoSEQ multiplex PCR; TCRdb's version includes in-frame clones alone and lacks a portion of them. The data contain more than 90,000 clones, 90% to 97% of them singletons. Sequencing used T cells isolated from PBMCs. These receptors were obtained from a human donor in good health.

The chain is built from TRBV19 and TRBJ1-4, with TRBD1 matching 7 bases. The trim removed 4 bases at V and 7 bases at J, leaving 3 bases unmatched. The CDR3 has 13 amino acids. Per the germline V gene, CDR1 is LNHDA and CDR2 is SQIVND (reference sequence). The CDR3 nucleotides read TGTGCCAGTAGTAAACAGGGGTTTGAAAAACTGTTTTTT. Its protein product is CASSKQGFEKLFF. Using reference TRBV19 and TRBJ1-4 for the parts outside the CDR3, the full variable domain is DGGITQSPKYLFRKEGQNVTLSCEQNLNHDAMYWYRQDPGQGLRLIYYSQIVNDFQKGDIAEGYSVSREKKESFPLTVTSAQKNPTAFYLCASSKQGFEKLFFGSGTQLSVL.

DNA for the CDR3: TGTGCCAGCAGCTTAGTGTTCGGCGGGGATAATTCACCCCTCCACTTT. This codes for CASSLVFGGDNSPLHF. The chain is built from TRBV11-2 and TRBJ1-6; the D is unclear. The CDR3 spans 16 residues. Trimming removed 1 base from V and 5 bases from J, with 12 bases in between. In germline, CDR1 is SGHAT, CDR2 FQNNGV.

V gene TRBV7-2 combines with J gene TRBJ2-7, with a weak D call TRBD1 (6 bases). The V end was cut by 5 bases, the J end by 0 bases, with 14 bases between. This CDR3 has 15 amino acids. Germline CDR1 SGHTA, CDR2 FQGNSA. The CDR3, as DNA: TGTGCCAGCAGCCCCGACAGGTCAAGCTCCTACGAGCAGTACTTC. Translation: CASSPDRSSSYEQYF.

The chain uses TRBV29-1 and TRBJ2-1, with a possible D match to TRBD2 (6 bases). Trimming left V 8 bases short and J 7 bases short, with 21 bases between. Germline loops: CDR1 SQVTM, CDR2 ANQGSEA. The CDR3 length is 14 residues. This CDR3 is CSIGVAGGGNEQFF. The CDR3 DNA reads TGCAGCATTGGGGTCGCGGGTGGGGGGAATGAGCAGTTCTTC.

CDR3 loop: CASSLQGYQETQYF. The CDR3 nucleotides read TGTGCCAGCAGTCTTCAGGGGTACCAAGAGACCCAGTACTTC. The V call is TRBV7-9, the J call TRBJ2-5; D perhaps matches TRBD1 (6 bases). The CDR3 consists of 14 residues. CDR1 and CDR2 (germline): SEHNR, FQNEAQ (reference sequence). V shed 6 bases and J shed 0 bases, with 11 bases lying between them.

V usage is TRBV6-6 and J usage is TRBJ2-7, with 8 bases aligning to TRBD1. Per germline, CDR1 MNHNY and CDR2 SVGAGI (reference sequence). This CDR3 region has 16 residues. V trimming: 5 bases; J trimming: 7 bases; junction bases outside the gene matches: 16. CDR3: CASSHGTGILGWEQYF. The DNA for the CDR3 is TGTGCCAGCAGTCACGGGACAGGAATATTAGGGTGGGAGCAGTACTTC.

V usage is TRBV28 and J usage is TRBJ1-2, with 9 positions matching TRBD1. CDR1 MDHEN and CDR2 SYDVKM come from the germline V gene. The CDR3 sequence is 15 residues long. V trimming: 5 bases; J trimming: 8 bases; junction bases outside the gene matches: 12. The CDR3 DNA is TGTGCCAGCAGTCGGGGGACAGGGAGCTTAGGCGGCTACACCTTC. Amino acid sequence: CASSRGTGSLGGYTF.

This chain uses TRBV27 with TRBJ2-7; the match to TRBD1 covers 10 bases. V was pared by 3 bases and J by 2 bases, with 4 bases of the junction left unmatched. There are 15 residues in the CDR3. Germline CDR1 is MNHEY and CDR2 is SMNVEV (reference sequence). CDR3 DNA: TGTGCCAGCAGTTTCATCGGACAGGGGGCCTACGAGCAGTACTTC. Protein sequence: CASSFIGQGAYEQYF.

The chain carries TRBV29-1 and TRBJ2-2; 8 nucleotides agree with TRBD2. Per the germline V gene, CDR1 is SQVTM and CDR2 is ANQGSEA. Trimming took 4 bases from V and 5 from J; bases not matched to a gene: 6. CDR3 length: 14 amino acids. The CDR3 DNA sequence: TGCAGCGTTGTGGCGGGGGGTGGTACCGGGGAGCTGTTTTTT. It encodes CSVVAGGGTGELFF.

The chain carries TRBV7-9 and TRBJ2-3; no clear D gene. V was trimmed by 1 base and J by 1 base, leaving 12 bases between them. The CDR3 has 16 amino acids. Germline values: CDR1 SEHNR, CDR2 FQNEAQ (reference sequence). The CDR3 DNA reads as TGTGCCAGCAGCTTAGTTCCAGACCGGGGCACAGATACGCAGTATTTT. As protein: CASSLVPDRGTDTQYF.

The chain links TRBV6-6 to TRBJ2-1, with 9 bases lining up with TRBD2. The CDR3 extends over 15 amino acids. The V gene end was trimmed by 4 bases and the J gene end by 9 bases; junction bases not matched to a gene: 10. Germline V lookup: CDR1 MNHNY, CDR2 SVGAGI (reference sequence). The chain's CDR3 is CASSSSSGGFSEQFF. In DNA, the CDR3 is TGTGCCAGCAGTTCGAGTAGCGGGGGATTTAGTGAGCAGTTCTTC.

This clone appeared a single time. This chain joins TRBV7-6 and TRBJ2-3; possibly TRBD2 for D (6 bases). V was shortened by 5 bases and J by 1 base, with 13 bases between the two germline ends. In germline, CDR1 is SGHVS, CDR2 FNYEAQ. CDR3 length equals 15 residues. CDR3 coding DNA: TGTGCCAGCAGCCGTGTGGGGGGTGGCACAGATACGCAGTATTTT. Translation gives CASSRVGGGTDTQYF. Drawing the rest from reference TRBV7-6 and TRBJ2-3, the complete variable domain is GAGVSQSPRYKVTKRGQDVALRCDPISGHVSLYWYRQALGQGPEFLTYFNYEAQQDKSGLPNDRFSAERPEGSISTLTIQRTEQRDSAMYRCASSRVGGGTDTQYFGPGTRLTVL.

This clone was observed once. The chain couples TRBV27 to TRBJ1-2, with D unclear. CDR1 and CDR2 from the germline V gene are MNHEY and SMNVEV (reference sequence). V was pared by 0 bases and J by 8 bases, with 19 bases between. This CDR3 has 16 amino acids. CDR3 bases: TGTGCCAGCAGTTTATCGCCCCGGGATCTATTTTCCGGCTACACCTTC. As protein: CASSLSPRDLFSGYTF.

Only one count was recorded for this clone. The chain couples TRBV27 to TRBJ2-1; 10 positions match TRBD1. V lost 3 bases to trimming and J lost 3 bases; unmatched junction nucleotides: 2. The germline gives CDR1 MNHEY, CDR2 SMNVEV (reference sequence). The CDR3 extends over 15 amino acids. The CDR3 bases are TGTGCCAGCAGTTTGGGGACAGGGGTCTACAATGAGCAGTTCTTC. Translated: CASSLGTGVYNEQFF.

This clone was counted a single time. CDR3 coding DNA: TGTGCCAGCTCACCAGGGCCCCGGACTAGTTTGGTCCACGAGCAGTACTTC. Encoded protein: CASSPGPRTSLVHEQYF. V usage is TRBV18 and J usage is TRBJ2-7, with TRBD2 matching over 7 bases. The CDR3 runs to 17 residues. Looked up from germline, CDR1 is KGHSH and CDR2 is LQKENI. With 2 bases clipped from V and 5 bases from J, the junction kept 15 bases outside the gene matches. Filled out from reference TRBV18 and TRBJ2-7, the complete variable domain reads NAGVMQNPRHLVRRRGQEARLRCSPMKGHSHVYWYRQLPEEGLKFMVYLQKENIIDESGMPKERFSAEFPKEGPSILRIQQVVRGDSAAYFCASSPGPRTSLVHEQYFGPGTRLTVT.